The rows below give T cell receptor beta chains drawn from one sample of a study of beta chain features in type 1 diabetes. Repertoires were generated with immunoSEQ multiplex PCR, while TCRdb's copy carries only in-frame clones and drops some. The top ten hold about 0.015% of the sample, which has roughly 330,000 clones, approximately 12% seen once. The specimen sequenced was naive CD4+ T cells from blood. The receptors come from a woman in her late teens or twenties with type 1 diabetes. Each CDR3 is given with its conserved first and last residue. A D gene is named only where the DNA matches it firmly. A row's size may be missing; if present it is once, few, many or a size class.

V gene	D gene	CDR3 length	clone size	J gene	CDR3 protein	CDR3 DNA
TRBV21-1	NA	17	few	TRBJ2-1	CASSKAPRGGSYNEQFF	TGTGCCAGCAGCAAAGCGCCGAGGGGGGGTTCCTACAATGAGCAGTTCTTC
TRBV27	TRBD2	16	NA	TRBJ2-1	CASSLSYSGSRNEQFF	TGTGCCAGCAGTTTATCGTATAGCGGGAGTAGGAATGAGCAGTTCTTC
TRBV9	NA	15	few	TRBJ1-5	CASSDRQDVNQPQHF	TGTGCCAGCAGCGACCGACAGGACGTCAATCAGCCCCAGCATTTT
TRBV23-1	NA	17	few	TRBJ1-1	CASSQSQGMMLYTEAFF	TGCGCCAGCAGTCAGTCTCAGGGGATGATGCTGTACACTGAAGCTTTCTTT
TRBV19	TRBD1	13	NA	TRBJ1-2	CASSMTGEDGYTF	TGTGCCAGTAGTATGACAGGGGAGGACGGCTACACCTTC
TRBV7-9	TRBD1	15	few	TRBJ1-2	CASTLSGQGAFGYTF	TGTGCCAGCACCCTGTCCGGACAGGGGGCCTTTGGCTACACCTTC
TRBV11-2	TRBD1	15	few	TRBJ1-1	CASSSYRGRDTEAFF	TGTGCCAGCAGCTCTTACAGGGGTCGGGACACTGAAGCTTTCTTT
TRBV6-5	NA	14	few	TRBJ2-5	CASSYRDTQETQYF	TGTGCCAGCAGTTACAGGGACACCCAAGAGACCCAGTACTTC
TRBV5-1	NA	16	NA	TRBJ2-1	CASSLVPGDPYNEQFF	TGCGCCAGCAGCTTGGTACCGGGAGATCCCTACAATGAGCAGTTCTTC
TRBV7-2	NA	15	NA	TRBJ1-1	CASTLSSGMNTEAFF	TGTGCCAGCACCCTTAGTAGCGGGATGAACACTGAAGCTTTCTTT
TRBV27	NA	15	NA	TRBJ2-5	CASSRTDPAGETQYF	TGTGCCAGCAGTCGAACTGACCCGGCGGGGGAGACCCAGTACTTC
TRBV5-1	TRBD2	15	NA	TRBJ2-1	CASGPSGRAPDEQFF	TGCGCCAGCGGACCTAGCGGGAGGGCCCCTGATGAGCAGTTCTTC
TRBV28	NA	15	NA	TRBJ2-1	CASSPSGFGNNEQFF	TGTGCCAGCAGTCCGTCCGGGTTCGGGAACAATGAGCAGTTCTTC
TRBV18	TRBD2	17	few	TRBJ2-1	CASSPRLAGGLRNEQFF	TGTGCCAGCTCACCTAGACTAGCGGGAGGACTAAGGAATGAGCAGTTCTTC
TRBV11-2	TRBD2	17	NA	TRBJ2-5	CASSLSRGLAVQETQYF	TGTGCCAGCAGCTTATCACGAGGACTAGCGGTCCAAGAGACCCAGTACTTC
TRBV5-1	TRBD1	14	few	TRBJ1-1	CASSSGTGNTEAFF	TGCGCCAGCAGCTCCGGGACAGGGAACACTGAAGCTTTCTTT
TRBV4-3	TRBD2	18	few	TRBJ2-1	CASSQQRAWGGAYNEQFF	TGCGCCAGCAGCCAACAGAGGGCGTGGGGGGGGGCCTACAATGAGCAGTTCTTC
TRBV5-1	TRBD2	15	NA	TRBJ2-3	CASSLGLAGGDTQYF	TGCGCCAGCAGCTTGGGACTAGCGGGGGGAGATACGCAGTATTTT
TRBV7-2	NA	11	few	TRBJ2-4	CASSLEGLLYF	TGTGCCAGCAGCTTAGAGGGGCTACTGTACTTC
TRBV5-1	TRBD1	17	few	TRBJ2-7	CASSLVPGGFSSYEQYF	TGCGCCAGCAGCTTGGTACCAGGGGGCTTTAGCTCCTACGAGCAGTACTTC
TRBV11-2	TRBD2	16	NA	TRBJ2-3	CASSVLTSAVTDTQYF	TGTGCCAGCAGCGTACTCACTAGCGCCGTTACAGATACGCAGTATTTT
TRBV15	NA	16	NA	TRBJ2-5	CATSRGSGTPGETQYF	TGTGCCACCAGCAGAGGTTCCGGGACACCCGGGGAGACCCAGTACTTC
TRBV5-1	TRBD2	16	few	TRBJ2-2	CASSLVASGITGELFF	TGCGCCAGCAGCTTGGTGGCTAGCGGGATTACCGGGGAGCTGTTTTTT
TRBV30	NA	13	NA	TRBJ1-2	CAWRGDNWYGYTF	TGTGCCTGGAGGGGCGACAATTGGTATGGCTACACCTTC
TRBV7-9	TRBD2	16	NA	TRBJ2-3	CASSPGLAVSTDTQYF	TGTGCCAGCAGCCCGGGACTAGCGGTTAGCACAGATACGCAGTATTTT
TRBV18	TRBD2	16	NA	TRBJ2-5	CASSPLKREAQETQYF	TGTGCCAGCTCACCGCTAAAGCGGGAGGCCCAAGAGACCCAGTACTTC
TRBV11-2	NA	13	few	TRBJ1-1	CASSLDVGVGAFF	TGTGCCAGCAGCTTAGATGTCGGGGTGGGAGCTTTCTTT
TRBV30	NA	15	few	TRBJ2-7	CAWSQKTWASDEQYF	TGTGCCTGGAGTCAAAAGACGTGGGCCTCGGACGAGCAGTACTTC
TRBV9	TRBD1	16	NA	TRBJ2-7	CASSAEGTGRTYEQYF	TGTGCCAGCAGCGCTGAAGGGACAGGGAGAACCTACGAGCAGTACTTC
TRBV7-9	TRBD1	15	NA	TRBJ1-1	CASSSQGTGGTEAFF	TGTGCCAGCAGCTCCCAAGGGACAGGGGGCACTGAAGCTTTCTTT
TRBV6-5	NA	14	NA	TRBJ1-4	CASSPGATNEKLFF	TGTGCCAGCAGCCCAGGGGCAACTAATGAAAAACTGTTTTTT